The 14 T cell receptor beta chains below all came from one sample that was sequenced in a study of T-cell memory formation after mild COVID-19. TCRdb redid the calling of the 5' RACE reads with MiXCR, one entry per CDR3 protein. The sample lists roughly 240,000 distinct CDR3 sequences, 15% occurring once. Input material: PBMCs or a T cell subset sorted from them (not recorded which). Receptors originate from an adult woman who had mild COVID-19 (a few samples of this study predate the infection). Cell type and time point are not known.

This clonotype was seen a few times. This chain links TRBV7-9 with TRBJ2-3, with TRBD2 as a possible D gene (6 bases). V was clipped by 2 bases and J by 1 base, with 13 bases between them. The CDR3 has 16 residues. Per germline, CDR1 SEHNR and CDR2 FQNEAQ (reference sequence). CDR3 bases: TGTGCCAGCAGCTTACCCGGGGGAAAACGCACAGATACGCAGTATTTT. Translated: CASSLPGGKRTDTQYF.

The rearrangement links TRBV3-1 to TRBJ1-6; 11 positions agree with TRBD1. With 6 bases clipped from V and 14 bases from J, the junction kept 9 bases outside the gene matches. This CDR3 contains 14 residues. Germline loops: CDR1 LGHDT, CDR2 YNNKEL (reference sequence). In nucleotides, the CDR3 is TGTGCCAGCAGTCGACCGGGGACAGGGGGAACCCTCCACTTT. This translates into CASSRPGTGGTLHF.

This clonotype was seen a handful of times. J is TRBJ2-5 and V is TRBV24-1; TRBD2 matches at 10 bases. J was trimmed by 6 bases and V by 3 bases; bases with no gene match: 6. Per germline, CDR1 KGHDR and CDR2 SFDVKD. CDR3 length: 15 residues. This CDR3 is CATSDRGTSVQTQYF. For the CDR3, the DNA is TGTGCCACCAGTGATAGGGGGACTAGCGTACAGACCCAGTACTTC.

This clonotype came up a few times. The rearrangement uses TRBV7-6 and TRBJ2-7; 8 positions match TRBD1. This CDR3 is built from 14 residues. J gave up 2 bases and V 6 bases, and 6 bases lay outside the gene matches. The germline gives CDR1 SGHVS, CDR2 FNYEAQ. CDR3 sequence: CASSSTGVAYEQYF. CDR3 DNA: TGTGCCAGCAGTTCGACAGGGGTCGCCTACGAGCAGTACTTC. The whole variable domain, remainder taken from reference TRBV7-6 and TRBJ2-7, is GAGVSQSPRYKVTKRGQDVALRCDPISGHVSLYWYRQALGQGPEFLTYFNYEAQQDKSGLPNDRFSAERPEGSISTLTIQRTEQRDSAMYRCASSSTGVAYEQYFGPGTRLTVT.

This chain joins TRBV9 and TRBJ1-3; D remains ambiguous. This CDR3 is built from 14 residues. Trimming removed 0 bases from V and 4 bases from J, with 8 bases in between. From germline, CDR1 is SGDLS and CDR2 YYNGEE. The CDR3: CASSVGAGGNTIYF. The CDR3, as DNA: TGTGCCAGCAGCGTAGGAGCCGGGGGAAACACCATATATTTT.

The rearrangement joins TRBV7-9 to TRBJ2-1, with 10 bases fitting TRBD2. From germline, CDR1 is SEHNR and CDR2 FQNEAQ (reference sequence). This CDR3 comprises 16 residues. Germline trimming cut 2 bases from V and 6 bases from J; bases unmatched to any gene: 7. CDR3 DNA sequence: TGTGCCAGCAGCTTATTGAGACTAGCGGGCCTCAATGAGCAGTTCTTC. Protein: CASSLLRLAGLNEQFF.

This chain uses TRBV7-8 with TRBJ2-7; D remains ambiguous. Germline assignment: CDR1 SGHVS and CDR2 FQNEAQ. V lost 2 bases and J lost 2, with 4 bases in between. The CDR3 is 12 residues long. CDR3 residues: CASSLNPYEQYF. CDR3 nucleotides: TGTGCCAGCAGCTTAAATCCCTACGAGCAGTACTTC. Based on the CDR3 plus reference TRBV7-8 and TRBJ2-7, the full variable domain is GAGVSQSPRYKVAKRGQDVALRCDPISGHVSLFWYQQALGQGPEFLTYFQNEAQLDKSGLPSDRFFAERPEGSVSTLKIQRTQQEDSAVYLCASSLNPYEQYFGPGTRLTVT.

This clonotype has only a few counts. The rearrangement links TRBV24-1 to TRBJ2-2, with TRBD2 identical over 13 bases. Losses at the gene ends were 4 bases for V and 5 bases for J; bases not matched to a gene: 6. Germline CDR1 reads KGHDR; CDR2 reads SFDVKD. The CDR3 length is 17 residues. The CDR3 loop reads CATSDQPGLAGTGELFF. The CDR3 coding sequence is TGTGCCACCAGTGACCAACCGGGACTAGCGGGGACCGGGGAGCTGTTTTTT.

The rearrangement uses TRBV6-5 and TRBJ1-2; D is unclear. This CDR3 is 13 amino acids long. V gave up 6 bases and J gave up 4 bases, with 12 bases separating them. Germline V gene sequence: CDR1 MNHEY, CDR2 SVGAGI. CDR3 protein: CASRPDEPYGYTF. In DNA, the CDR3 is TGTGCCAGCAGACCAGACGAACCCTATGGCTACACCTTC.

This clonotype appeared many times. This chain joins TRBV5-1 and TRBJ2-1, with D perhaps TRBD1 or TRBD2 (5 bases each). The CDR3 totals 14 residues. The V end was cut by 5 bases, the J end by 2 bases, with 11 bases between. The germline CDR1 and CDR2 sequences are SGHRS and YFSETQ. The CDR3 DNA follows: TGCGCCAGCAGTATGGGGGAGACCTACAATGAGCAGTTCTTC. This codes for CASSMGETYNEQFF.

This clonotype was detected a few times. J is TRBJ2-1 and V is TRBV24-1, with 10 bases lining up with TRBD2. Losses at the gene ends were 4 bases for V and 6 bases for J; bases not matched to a gene: 5. The CDR3 contains 15 residues. Germline V gene lookup returns CDR1 KGHDR and CDR2 SFDVKD. DNA for the CDR3: TGTGCCACCAGTGACCCTAGCGGGAGAAGCAATGAGCAGTTCTTC. Amino acids: CATSDPSGRSNEQFF.

The sample holds a few counts of this clonotype. The chain joins TRBV20-1 to TRBJ1-2; D is uncertain. The V end lost 7 bases, the J end lost 8 bases, and 20 bases lay between the germline ends. The length of the CDR3 is 13 residues. Germline V gives CDR1 DFQATT, CDR2 SNEGSKA (reference sequence). CDR3: CSVTHPSREGYTF. CDR3 sequence (DNA): TGCAGTGTCACCCATCCTAGCCGGGAAGGCTACACCTTC.

The chain combines TRBV5-6 with TRBJ2-5, with 11 bases that match TRBD1. The CDR3 is made up of 18 amino acids. Trimming at V came to 1 base and at J to 1 base, leaving 9 bases not matched to a gene. Germline assignment: CDR1 SGHDT and CDR2 YYEEEE. CDR3 sequence (DNA): TGTGCCAGCAGCTTGTTGGACAGGGGGCCCTATGGCCAAGAGACCCAGTACTTC. Translated, it gives CASSLLDRGPYGQETQYF.

The chain joins TRBV20-1 to TRBJ1-5; TRBD1 might be the D (5 bases). V was pared by 1 base and J by 5 bases, with 15 bases between. The CDR3 has 15 residues. Germline CDR1 reads DFQATT; CDR2 reads SNEGSKA (reference sequence). As DNA, the CDR3 is TGCAGTGCTAGAGCGGACACCCTGGGCTATCAGCCCCAGCATTTT. Residues: CSARADTLGYQPQHF.